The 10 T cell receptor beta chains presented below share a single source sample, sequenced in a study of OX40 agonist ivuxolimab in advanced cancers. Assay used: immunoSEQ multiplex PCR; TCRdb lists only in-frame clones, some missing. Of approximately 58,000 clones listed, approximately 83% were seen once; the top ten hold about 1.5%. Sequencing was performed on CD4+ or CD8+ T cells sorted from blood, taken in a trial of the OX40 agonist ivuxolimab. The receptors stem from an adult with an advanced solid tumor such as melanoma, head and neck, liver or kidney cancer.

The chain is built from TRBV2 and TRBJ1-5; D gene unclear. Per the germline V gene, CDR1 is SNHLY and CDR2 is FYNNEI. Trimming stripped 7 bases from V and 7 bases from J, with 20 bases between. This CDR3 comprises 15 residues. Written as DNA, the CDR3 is TGTGCCAGCAACCCCGACCCAAATCAAGGCCAGCCCCAGCATTTT. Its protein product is CASNPDPNQGQPQHF.

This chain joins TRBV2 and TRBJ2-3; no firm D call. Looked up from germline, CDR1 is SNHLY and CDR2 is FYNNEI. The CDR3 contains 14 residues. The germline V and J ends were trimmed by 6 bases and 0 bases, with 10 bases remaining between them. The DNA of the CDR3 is TGTGCCAGCAGCCGTAGGGTGAGCACAGATACGCAGTATTTT. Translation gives CASSRRVSTDTQYF.

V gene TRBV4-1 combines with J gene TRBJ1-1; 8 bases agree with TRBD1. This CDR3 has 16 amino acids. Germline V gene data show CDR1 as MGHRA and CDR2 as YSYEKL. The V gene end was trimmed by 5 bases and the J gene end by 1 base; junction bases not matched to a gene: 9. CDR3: CASSKDRARGNTEAFF. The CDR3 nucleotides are TGCGCCAGCAGCAAGGACAGGGCAAGGGGGAACACTGAAGCTTTCTTT.

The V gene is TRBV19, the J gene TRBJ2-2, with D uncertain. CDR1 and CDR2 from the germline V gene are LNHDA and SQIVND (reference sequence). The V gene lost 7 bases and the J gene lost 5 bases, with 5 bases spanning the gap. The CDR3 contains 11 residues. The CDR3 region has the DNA TGTGCCAGTATTGCGACCGGGGAGCTGTTTTTT. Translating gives CASIATGELFF.

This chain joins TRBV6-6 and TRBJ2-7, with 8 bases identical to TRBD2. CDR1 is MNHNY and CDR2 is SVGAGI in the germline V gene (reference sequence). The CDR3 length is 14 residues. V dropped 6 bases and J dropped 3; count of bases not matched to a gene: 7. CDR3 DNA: TGTGCCAGCAGCCACGGGGGGGGCGGCTACGAGCAGTACTTC. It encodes CASSHGGGGYEQYF.

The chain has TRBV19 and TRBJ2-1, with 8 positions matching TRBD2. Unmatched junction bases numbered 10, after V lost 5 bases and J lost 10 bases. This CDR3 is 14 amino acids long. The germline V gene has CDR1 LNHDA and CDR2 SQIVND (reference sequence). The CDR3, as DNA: TGTGCCAGTAGTCGAGGGACTAGGGAAGGCGAGCAGTTCTTC. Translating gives CASSRGTREGEQFF.

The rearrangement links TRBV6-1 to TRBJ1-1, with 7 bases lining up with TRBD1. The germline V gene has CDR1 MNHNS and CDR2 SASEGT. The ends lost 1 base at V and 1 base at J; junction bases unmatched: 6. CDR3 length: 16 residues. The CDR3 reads CASSEGAGTANTEAFF. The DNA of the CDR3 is TGTGCCAGCAGTGAAGGCGCTGGGACAGCGAACACTGAAGCTTTCTTT.

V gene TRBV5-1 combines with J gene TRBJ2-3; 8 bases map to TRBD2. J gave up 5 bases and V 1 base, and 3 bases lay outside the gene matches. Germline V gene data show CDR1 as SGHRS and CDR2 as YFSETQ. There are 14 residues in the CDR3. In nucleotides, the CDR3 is TGCGCCAGCAGCTTGCGGGAGGGAATAGATACGCAGTATTTT. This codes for CASSLREGIDTQYF.

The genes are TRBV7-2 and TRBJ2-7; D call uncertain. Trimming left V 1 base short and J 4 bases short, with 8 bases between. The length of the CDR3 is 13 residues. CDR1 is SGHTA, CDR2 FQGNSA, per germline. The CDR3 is CASSLGRLYEQYF. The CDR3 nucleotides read TGTGCCAGCAGCTTAGGACGGTTATACGAGCAGTACTTC.

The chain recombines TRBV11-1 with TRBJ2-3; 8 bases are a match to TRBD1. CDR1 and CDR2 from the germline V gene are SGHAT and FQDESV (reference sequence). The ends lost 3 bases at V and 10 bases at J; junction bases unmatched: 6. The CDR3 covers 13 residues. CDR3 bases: TGTGCCAGCAGCTTGACAGGGGTTGGGGCGCAGTATTTT. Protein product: CASSLTGVGAQYF.